This T cell receptor (beta chain) was found in a study of T cells in Graves' hyperthyroidism and ophthalmopathy. General study results and limits: Stable hyperthyroidism was told apart from ophthalmopathy by a model built on 13 V-J features.

This clonotype came up many times. The antigen remains unidentified. Germline lookup yields CDR1 LGHDT and CDR2 YNNKEL (reference sequence). This CDR3 spans 12 amino acids. Trimming removed 4 bases from V and 4 bases from J, with 8 bases in between. The source material, RNA transcripts, was used to amplify TCR beta CDR3 regions. TCR CDR3 regions were first amplified by RT-PCR with HTBI primers. TCRdb re-called the multiplex PCR reads with MiXCR, one entry per CDR3 protein. This table holds hundreds of thousands of distinct CDR3 sequences, approximately 15% found once. This TCR was recovered from a man aged 18 to 30 with Graves' ophthalmopathy. Input material: blood. This chain connects TRBV3-1 to TRBJ2-7; D is uncertain. In DNA form, the CDR3 reads TGTGCCAGCAGCCCCTCAGGTTACGAGCAGTACTTC. Translated: CASSPSGYEQYF.